This T cell receptor (beta chain) appears in the sequencing data of a study of blood T cell repertoires in COVID-19. Original data processing: Estimated nucleated cell counts came from reference gene primer amplification. The method was immunoSEQ multiplex PCR; TCRdb's version includes in-frame clones alone and lacks a portion of them. V and J calls plus clone size are reproduced from that table; the DNA served to infer D and trimming. This sample has approximately 140,000 clones; about 90% occur once, and the top ten carry about 2.3%. The V gene's germline CDR1 is SGHTA and CDR2 FQGNSA. The CDR3 is made up of 11 amino acids. V was cut by 2 bases and J by 7 bases, with 5 bases left in between.

This receptor was taken from a human donor in a cohort sampled during active COVID-19. Input material: peripheral blood. The chain recombines TRBV7-2 with TRBJ1-2; D gene unclear. The CDR3 reads CASSLISGYTF. As DNA, the CDR3 is TGTGCCAGCAGCTTAATTAGTGGCTACACCTTC.